This T cell receptor (beta chain) was sequenced for a study of T cells expressing NK-cell markers. Background on the study: Sequencing of TCR beta repertoires drew on sorted CD3+CD56+NKG2C+, CD3+CD56+NKG2C- and CD3+CD56-NKG2C+ T cells. Seven HCMV-seropositive donors and one seronegative donor made up the eight sequenced donors.

Germline V gene lookup returns CDR1 SQVTM and CDR2 ANQGSEA. This CDR3 comprises 11 residues. The TCR beta cDNA came from 5'RACE template switching with UMIs. TCRdb reprocessed the 5' RACE reads and keeps a single row for each CDR3 protein, giving no DNA. The repertoire table contains about 260,000 distinct CDR3 sequences. Study outcomes and limitations: Researchers report these clonotypes also headed the CD3+CD56-NKG2C+ fraction in a few donors.

To note about this clonotype: Its cognate antigen is unknown.

V is TRBV29-1 and J is TRBJ2-7; the TCRdb call, TRBD1, lacks DNA for checking. This clonotype was obtained from a man aged 18 to 29 in good health. The sequenced material came from blood T cells: a sorted CD56 or NKG2C T cell subset, CD4+ or CD8+ T cells, or bulk PBMC T cells (not recorded which). The CDR3 here is CSAVSIYEQYF.